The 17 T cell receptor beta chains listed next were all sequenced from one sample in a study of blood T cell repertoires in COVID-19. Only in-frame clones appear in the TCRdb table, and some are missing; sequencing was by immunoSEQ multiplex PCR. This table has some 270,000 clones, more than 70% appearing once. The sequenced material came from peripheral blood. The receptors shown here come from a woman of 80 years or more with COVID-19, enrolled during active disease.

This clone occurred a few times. This chain's CDR3 is CASSHTSGGTDTQYF. In nucleotides, the CDR3 is TGTGCCAGCAGCCACACTAGCGGGGGCACAGATACGCAGTATTTT. This chain links TRBV3-1 (or the pseudogene TRBV3-2) with TRBJ2-3; 10 nucleotides match TRBD2. CDR1 and CDR2 from the germline V gene are LGHDT and YNNKEL (reference sequence). This CDR3 spans 15 amino acids. Trimming at V came to 3 bases and at J to 1 base, leaving 1 base not matched to a gene.

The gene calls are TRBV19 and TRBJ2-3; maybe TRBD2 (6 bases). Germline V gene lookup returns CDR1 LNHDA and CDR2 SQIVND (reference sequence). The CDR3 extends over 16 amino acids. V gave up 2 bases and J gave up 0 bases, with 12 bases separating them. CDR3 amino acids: CASSIWRGGSTDTQYF. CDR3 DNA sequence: TGTGCCAGTAGTATATGGAGGGGTGGGAGCACAGATACGCAGTATTTT.

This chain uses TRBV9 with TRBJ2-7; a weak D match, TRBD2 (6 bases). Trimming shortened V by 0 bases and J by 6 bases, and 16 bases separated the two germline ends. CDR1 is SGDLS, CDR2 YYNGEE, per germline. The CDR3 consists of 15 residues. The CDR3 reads CASSVGGVGSSEQYF. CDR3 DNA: TGTGCCAGCAGCGTAGGCGGGGTCGGGTCTAGCGAGCAGTACTTC. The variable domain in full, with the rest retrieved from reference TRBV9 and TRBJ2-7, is DSGVTQTPKHLITATGQRVTLRCSPRSGDLSVYWYQQSLDQGLQFLIQYYNGEERAKGNILERFSAQQFPDLHSELNLSSLELGDSALYFCASSVGGVGSSEQYFGPGTRLTVT.

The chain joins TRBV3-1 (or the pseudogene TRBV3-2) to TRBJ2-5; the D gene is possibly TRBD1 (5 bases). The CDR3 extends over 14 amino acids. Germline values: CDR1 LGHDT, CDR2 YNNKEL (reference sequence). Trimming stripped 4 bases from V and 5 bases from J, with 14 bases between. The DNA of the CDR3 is TGTGCCAGCAGCCTCCGCGAGGCAGGGGAGACCCAGTACTTC. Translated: CASSLREAGETQYF.

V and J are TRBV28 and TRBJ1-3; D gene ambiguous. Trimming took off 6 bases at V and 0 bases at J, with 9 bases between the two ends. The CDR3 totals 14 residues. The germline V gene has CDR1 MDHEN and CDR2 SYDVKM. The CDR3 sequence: CASRLRDSGNTIYF. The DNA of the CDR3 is TGTGCCAGCAGACTCCGGGACTCTGGAAACACCATATATTTT.

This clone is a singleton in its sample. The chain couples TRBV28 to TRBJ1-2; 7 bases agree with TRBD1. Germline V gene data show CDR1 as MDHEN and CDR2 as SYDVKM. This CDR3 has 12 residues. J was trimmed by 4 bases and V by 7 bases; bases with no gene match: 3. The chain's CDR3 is CASTGQRYGYTF. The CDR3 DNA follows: TGTGCCAGCACGGGACAGCGCTATGGCTACACCTTC.

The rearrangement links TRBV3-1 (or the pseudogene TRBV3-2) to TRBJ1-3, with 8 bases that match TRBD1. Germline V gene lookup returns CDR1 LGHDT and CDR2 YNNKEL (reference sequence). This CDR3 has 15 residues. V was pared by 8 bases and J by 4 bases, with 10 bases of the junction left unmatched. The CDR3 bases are TGTGCCAGCTCTGGGTGGCAGGGGGCAGGAAACACCATATATTTT. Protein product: CASSGWQGAGNTIYF.

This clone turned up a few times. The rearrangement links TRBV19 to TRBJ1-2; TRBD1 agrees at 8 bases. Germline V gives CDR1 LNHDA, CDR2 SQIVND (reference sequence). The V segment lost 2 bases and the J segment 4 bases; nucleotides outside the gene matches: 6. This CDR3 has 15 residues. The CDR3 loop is CASSIPRGLGYGYTF. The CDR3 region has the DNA TGTGCCAGTAGTATACCCAGGGGGCTTGGCTATGGCTACACCTTC. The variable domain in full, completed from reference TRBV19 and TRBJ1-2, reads DGGITQSPKYLFRKEGQNVTLSCEQNLNHDAMYWYRQDPGQGLRLIYYSQIVNDFQKGDIAEGYSVSREKKESFPLTVTSAQKNPTAFYLCASSIPRGLGYGYTFGSGTRLTVV.

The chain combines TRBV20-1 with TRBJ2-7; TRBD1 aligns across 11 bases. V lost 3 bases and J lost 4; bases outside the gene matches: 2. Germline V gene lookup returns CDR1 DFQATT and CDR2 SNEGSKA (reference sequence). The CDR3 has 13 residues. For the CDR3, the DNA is TGCAGTGCTAGTAGGGACAGGGGGTACGAGCAGTACGTC. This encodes CSASRDRGYEQYV.

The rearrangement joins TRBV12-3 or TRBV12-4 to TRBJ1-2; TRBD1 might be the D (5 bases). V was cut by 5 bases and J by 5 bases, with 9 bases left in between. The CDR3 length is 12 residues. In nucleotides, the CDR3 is TGTGCCAGCAGTCGGGGGGAGTATGGCTACACCTTC. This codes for CASSRGEYGYTF.

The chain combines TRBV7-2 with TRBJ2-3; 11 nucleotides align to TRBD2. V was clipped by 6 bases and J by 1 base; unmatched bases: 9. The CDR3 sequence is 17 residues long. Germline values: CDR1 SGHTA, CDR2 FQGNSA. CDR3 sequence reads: CASSPLAGGPGTDTQYF. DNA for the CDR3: TGTGCCAGCAGTCCATTAGCGGGGGGGCCTGGCACAGATACGCAGTATTTT.

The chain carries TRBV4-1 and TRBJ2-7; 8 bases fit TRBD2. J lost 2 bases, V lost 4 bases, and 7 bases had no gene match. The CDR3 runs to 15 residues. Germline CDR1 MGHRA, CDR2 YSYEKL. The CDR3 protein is CASSPPAGGTYEQYV. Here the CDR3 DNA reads TGCGCCAGCAGCCCGCCGGCGGGGGGAACCTACGAGCAGTACGTC.

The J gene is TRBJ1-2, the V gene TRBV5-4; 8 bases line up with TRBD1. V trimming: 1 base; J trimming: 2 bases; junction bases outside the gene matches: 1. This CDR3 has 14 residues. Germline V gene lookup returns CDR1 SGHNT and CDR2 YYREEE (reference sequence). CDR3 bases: TGTGCCAGCAGCTTGTGGACAGGGAACTATGGCTACACCTTC. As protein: CASSLWTGNYGYTF.

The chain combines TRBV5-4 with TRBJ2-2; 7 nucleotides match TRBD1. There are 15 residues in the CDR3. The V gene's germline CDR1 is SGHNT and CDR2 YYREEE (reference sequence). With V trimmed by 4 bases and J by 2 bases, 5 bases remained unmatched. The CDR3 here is CASSPGTVNTGELFF. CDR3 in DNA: TGTGCCAGCAGCCCCGGGACAGTAAACACCGGGGAGCTGTTTTTT.

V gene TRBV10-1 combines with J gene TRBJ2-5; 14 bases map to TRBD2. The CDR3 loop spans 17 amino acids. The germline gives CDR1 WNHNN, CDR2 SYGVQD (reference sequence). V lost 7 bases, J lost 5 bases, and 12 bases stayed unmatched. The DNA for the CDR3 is TGCGCCAGCACGACTAGCGGGGGGGTCGAACGAACGGAGACCCAGTACTTC. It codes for CASTTSGGVERTETQYF.

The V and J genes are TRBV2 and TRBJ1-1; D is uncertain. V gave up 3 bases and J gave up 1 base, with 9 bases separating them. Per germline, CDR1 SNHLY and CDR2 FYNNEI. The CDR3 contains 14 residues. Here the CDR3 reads CASSEWSRNTEAFF. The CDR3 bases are TGTGCCAGCAGTGAGTGGAGCCGGAACACTGAAGCTTTCTTT.

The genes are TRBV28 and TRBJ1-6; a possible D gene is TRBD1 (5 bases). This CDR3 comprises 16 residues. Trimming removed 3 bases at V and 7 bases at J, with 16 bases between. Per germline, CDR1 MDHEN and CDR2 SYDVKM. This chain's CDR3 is CASSFGTRGGNSPLHF. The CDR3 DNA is TGTGCCAGCAGTTTTGGGACTCGGGGCGGGAATTCACCCCTCCACTTT.